This is a list of T cell receptor beta chains from one sample in a study of chemoradiotherapy in HPV16-positive cancers. The protocol was immunoSEQ multiplex PCR, while the TCRdb copy is restricted to in-frame clones and leaves out a portion. The sample carries about 5,100 clones, 65% to 80% recorded once. This sample comprised tumor tissue, obtained from a patient who underwent chemoradiotherapy. These receptor sequences come from a human donor with HPV-associated anogenital cancer. CDR3s leave out the opening cysteine and the closing phenylalanine or tryptophan. Size tells how often a clone was seen (once, few, many) or the class of an expanded clone, and some rows leave it out.

>12|TRBJ1-6|TRBV4-1|NA
ASSQPGNNSPLH
>11|TRBJ1-4|TRBV6-6|NA
ASSYGTQEKLF
>9|TRBJ1-1|TRBV5-1|NA
ASSLNTEAF
>11|TRBJ1-6|TRBV14|NA
ASSRENYSPLH
>12|TRBJ1-6|TRBV11-2|few
ASSSPRGHSPLH
>17|TRBJ2-1|TRBV5-1|NA
ASSGILAGPMSSYNEQF
>12|TRBJ2-7|TRBV18|NA
ASSLAGETYEQY
>8|TRBJ2-5|TRBV21-1|few
ASSNGTQY
>11|TRBJ1-5|TRBV18|NA
ASSPKRDQPQH
>10|TRBJ2-7|TRBV28|NA
ASWTYPYEQY
>13|TRBJ1-3|TRBV4-1|NA
ASSQHGKGGNTIY
>11|TRBJ1-1|TRBV18|NA
ASSPIEGTEAF
>10|TRBJ2-1|TRBV4-1|NA
ASSLHRNEQF
>12|TRBJ2-3|TRBV9|few
ASSVYSSTDTQY
>12|TRBJ2-3|TRBV2|NA
ANPLAGVSDTQY
>14|TRBJ2-5|TRBV21-1|NA
ASSIESRGEKETQY
>13|TRBJ1-2|TRBV7-9|NA
ASSPEHRILYGYT
>14|TRBJ1-6|TRBV28|NA
ASSSPWSSYNSPLH
>13|TRBJ2-5|TRBV6-6|NA
ASSYTSGGQETQY
>13|TRBJ1-5|TRBV5-1|NA
ASSVQGVTGEPQH